This entry lists 18 T cell receptor beta chains sequenced from one sample in a study of T cell responses to AZD1222 COVID-19 vaccine. Assay: immunoSEQ multiplex PCR; the TCRdb copy retains only in-frame clones and omits some. The sample contains about 100,000 clones, approximately 90% of which appear only once. The specimen was peripheral blood, collected on day 0 of MenACWY control vaccination. These receptors were taken from an adult in good health.

The chain has TRBV9 and TRBJ1-3; D gene ambiguous. Deletions cut 4 bases from V and 0 bases from J, with 17 bases between. The CDR3 sequence is 17 residues long. The germline V gene has CDR1 SGDLS and CDR2 YYNGEE. The CDR3 region has the DNA TGTGCCAGCAGCCCCCAGGACCTACTGAGCTCTGGAAACACCATATATTTT. It codes for CASSPQDLLSSGNTIYF.

This clone was seen only once. This chain uses TRBV19 with TRBJ1-1, with 12 positions matching TRBD1. The CDR3 has 15 amino acids. J lost 6 bases, V lost 3 bases, and 5 bases had no gene match. Germline loops: CDR1 LNHDA, CDR2 SQIVND (reference sequence). This chain's CDR3 is CASSMGQGATAEAFF. The CDR3 region has the DNA TGTGCCAGTAGTATGGGACAGGGGGCGACGGCTGAAGCTTTCTTT.

The rearrangement uses TRBV11-2 and TRBJ1-2; tentatively, D is TRBD1 (6 bases). Germline V gene data show CDR1 as SGHAT and CDR2 as FQNNGV. V was pared by 0 bases and J by 4 bases, with 12 bases between. The CDR3 contains 15 residues. The CDR3 bases are TGTGCCAGCAGCTTAGACCGGGGGCCGGGCTATGGCTACACCTTC. Encoded protein: CASSLDRGPGYGYTF.

This chain uses TRBV3-1 (or the pseudogene TRBV3-2) with TRBJ2-3, with 7 bases that match TRBD2. Trimming took 1 base from V and 6 from J; bases not matched to a gene: 10. There are 16 residues in the CDR3. CDR1 and CDR2 from the germline V gene are LGHDT and YNNKEL (reference sequence). Here the CDR3 DNA reads TGTGCCAGCAGCCAAGGCCCCGGGGGAGGGGTGGATACGCAGTATTTT. This encodes CASSQGPGGGVDTQYF.

The rearrangement joins TRBV5-6 to TRBJ2-5; the match to TRBD1 covers 7 bases. The V gene's germline CDR1 is SGHDT and CDR2 YYEEEE. This CDR3 contains 15 residues. The V and J ends lost 1 base and 1 base, in that order; junction bases with no gene match: 4. CDR3 DNA sequence: TGTGCCAGCAGCTTGATAAAGGGGGCCCAAGAGACCCAGTACTTC. It is translated as CASSLIKGAQETQYF.

The chain employs TRBV20-1 and TRBJ2-7; TRBD1 might be the D (6 bases). Germline CDR1 and CDR2: DFQATT and SNEGSKA (reference sequence). Deletions cut 5 bases from V and 5 bases from J, with 10 bases between. The CDR3 has 11 residues. The CDR3, as DNA: TGCAGTGCTGCACAGGGAGACGAGCAGTACTTC. Its protein product is CSAAQGDEQYF.

The genes are TRBV15 and TRBJ2-7; D perhaps matches TRBD1 (6 bases). Germline CDR1 reads LNHNV; CDR2 reads YYDKDF (reference sequence). Trimming cost V 1 base and J 0 bases, with 10 bases left between them. The CDR3 runs 15 residues. The CDR3 here is CATSRATGFSYEQYF. In nucleotides, the CDR3 is TGTGCCACCAGCAGAGCCACAGGGTTCTCCTACGAGCAGTACTTC.

V and J are TRBV5-4 and TRBJ2-3; maybe TRBD1 (5 bases). Germline loops: CDR1 SGHNT, CDR2 YYREEE (reference sequence). V lost 4 bases and J 0 bases, leaving 9 bases between the germline ends. The CDR3 covers 14 residues. The CDR3 DNA reads as TGTGCCAGCAGCCACCCAGGGAGCACAGATACGCAGTATTTT. Translating gives CASSHPGSTDTQYF.

Comments on this clone: Germline is not matched at one junction end, which may reflect a read error. The chain uses TRBV2 and TRBJ2-3; TRBD2 agrees at 8 bases. Germline V gives CDR1 SNHLY, CDR2 FYNNEI. The CDR3 covers 16 residues. For the CDR3, the DNA is TGTGCCAGCAGTGAATTTCGGGGGGGTTCCACAGATACGCAATATTTT. Protein product: CASSEFRGGSTDTQYF.

The J gene is TRBJ1-2, the V gene TRBV5-4; D is uncertain. The ends were cut back, 0 bases at V and 10 bases at J, with 13 bases in the middle. CDR3 size: 13 residues. Germline V gene sequence: CDR1 SGHNT, CDR2 YYREEE (reference sequence). The CDR3 protein is CASSLERESAYTF. CDR3 in DNA: TGTGCCAGCAGCTTGGAGAGGGAGAGTGCCTACACCTTC.

V gene TRBV19 combines with J gene TRBJ1-1; a weak D match, TRBD1 (6 bases). V was shortened by 10 bases and J by 3 bases, with 12 bases between the two germline ends. Germline CDR1 and CDR2: LNHDA and SQIVND (reference sequence). CDR3 length: 12 amino acids. The CDR3 region has the DNA TGTGCCACACAGGGTGTGCACACTGAAGCTTTCTTT. Amino acid sequence: CATQGVHTEAFF.

The J gene is TRBJ1-1, the V gene TRBV6-5; TRBD1 matches at 8 bases. CDR1 MNHEY and CDR2 SVGAGI come from the germline V gene. V shed 6 bases and J 0 bases; nucleotides not matched to a gene: 6. This CDR3 comprises 15 residues. The CDR3 DNA reads as TGTGCCAGCAGCAGACAGGGGTACATGAACACTGAAGCTTTCTTT. Translation gives CASSRQGYMNTEAFF.

V is TRBV5-1 and J is TRBJ2-5; D unresolved. This CDR3 comprises 14 residues. Trimming shortened V by 4 bases and J by 3 bases, and 13 bases separated the two germline ends. Germline V lookup: CDR1 SGHRS, CDR2 YFSETQ. Written as DNA, the CDR3 is TGCGCCAGCAGCCTAAGGACGGATGAAGAGACCCAGTACTTC. Translated: CASSLRTDEETQYF.

The chain uses TRBV6-5 and TRBJ1-2; 7 nucleotides line up with TRBD1. Germline CDR1 reads MNHEY; CDR2 reads SVGAGI. There are 14 residues in the CDR3. V lost 2 bases to trimming and J lost 6 bases; unmatched junction nucleotides: 6. In nucleotides, the CDR3 is TGTGCCAGCAGTTACCGCAGGGGGACTGATGGCTACACCTTC. It is translated as CASSYRRGTDGYTF.

The chain couples TRBV4-2 to TRBJ1-2, with a possible D match to TRBD1 (5 bases). The CDR3 extends over 14 amino acids. Trimming left V 1 base short and J 5 bases short, with 11 bases between. Germline V lookup: CDR1 LGHNA, CDR2 YNFKEQ. CDR3 nucleotide sequence: TGTGCCAGCAGCCAAGGGGCGGGGGATTATGGCTACACCTTC. It is translated as CASSQGAGDYGYTF.

The chain uses TRBV6-1 and TRBJ1-5, with D unclear. The V gene lost 0 bases and the J gene lost 0 bases, with 6 bases spanning the gap. Germline loops: CDR1 MNHNS, CDR2 SASEGT. CDR3 length: 15 residues. CDR3 DNA sequence: TGTGCCAGCAGTGAAGCAAGGAATAGCAATCAGCCCCAGCATTTT. Its translation is CASSEARNSNQPQHF.

The rearrangement joins TRBV12-5 to TRBJ2-3; tentatively, D is TRBD1 or TRBD2 (6 bases each). Looked up from germline, CDR1 is LGHNT and CDR2 is FRNRAP. The CDR3 is 18 residues long. The V end lost 3 bases, the J end lost 1 base, and 20 bases lay between the germline ends. CDR3 residues: CASGFHPRHRGGTDTQYF. The CDR3 coding sequence is TGTGCTAGTGGTTTCCACCCACGGCATAGGGGGGGCACAGATACGCAGTATTTT.

The chain is built from TRBV5-1 and TRBJ2-7, with D perhaps assigned TRBD1 or TRBD2 (5 bases each). The V end lost 7 bases, the J end lost 4 bases, and 18 bases lay between the germline ends. The CDR3 is made up of 14 amino acids. Germline CDR1 and CDR2: SGHRS and YFSETQ. The CDR3 sequence is CASSGVTGLYEQYF. CDR3 bases: TGCGCCAGCTCCGGGGTCACAGGTCTGTACGAGCAGTACTTC.